One and the same sample provided the 28 T cell receptor beta chains below, sequenced in a study of CD8+ T cells in alopecia areata. The treatment here: oral pan-JAK inhibitor, 5-10 mg twice daily. Extraction and reverse transcription of RNA yielded cDNA as the sequencing template. Clones were sequenced by immunoSEQ multiplex PCR, and TCRdb holds only the in-frame ones, with some missing. The sample shows some 200,000 clones, under 60% of them seen only once. The starting material was CD8+ T cells sorted from blood, obtained at week 24, from a patient treated with tofacitinib. These receptors originate from a human donor with alopecia areata.

This clone was detected a few times. This sequence joins TRBV5-5 and TRBJ1-5; 7 bases map to TRBD1. V was clipped by 4 bases and J by 7 bases; unmatched bases: 8. The CDR3 spans 14 residues. Germline CDR1 SGHKS, CDR2 YYEKEE (reference sequence). The CDR3 region is CASSNTGDMQPQHF. The CDR3 region has the DNA TGTGCCAGCAGCAACACAGGGGATATGCAGCCCCAGCATTTT.

There are a few counts of this clone. V and J are TRBV9 and TRBJ2-3, with D hard to call. CDR1 and CDR2 (germline): SGDLS, YYNGEE. The CDR3 is made up of 14 amino acids. V was pared by 0 bases and J by 6 bases, with 11 bases between. CDR3 bases: TGTGCCAGCAGCGTAGAGCGTCGGTCGGATACGCAGTATTTT. Its translation is CASSVERRSDTQYF.

This chain uses TRBV12-5 with TRBJ1-5; D call uncertain. CDR1 and CDR2 (germline): LGHNT, FRNRAP. V lost 6 bases and J lost 6, with 6 bases in between. This CDR3 is 11 amino acids long. CDR3 loop: CASGDVQPQHF. CDR3 sequence (DNA): TGTGCTAGTGGGGACGTTCAGCCCCAGCATTTT.

The chain uses TRBV6-5 and TRBJ2-1; a weak D match, TRBD2 (5 bases). There are 13 residues in the CDR3. V was cut by 2 bases and J by 12 bases, with 14 bases left in between. Looked up from germline, CDR1 is MNHEY and CDR2 is SVGAGI. This CDR3 reads CASSYGRGLGQFF. The CDR3 region has the DNA TGTGCCAGCAGTTACGGTCGCGGGTTAGGGCAGTTCTTC.

The chain joins TRBV30 to TRBJ2-5, with TRBD2 as a possible D gene (5 bases). Germline-derived CDR1 and CDR2 are GTSNPN and SVGIG (reference sequence). The ends were cut back, 1 base at V and 4 bases at J, with 13 bases in the middle. The CDR3 has 14 amino acids. CDR3 region: CAWSGGGSGETQYF. The CDR3 DNA sequence: TGTGCCTGGAGTGGTGGAGGTTCTGGAGAGACCCAGTACTTC.

The gene calls are TRBV11-3 and TRBJ2-2; perhaps TRBD2 as D (6 bases). V shed 3 bases and J shed 4 bases, with 12 bases lying between them. The germline CDR1 and CDR2 sequences are SGHNT and YENEEA. The CDR3 runs 15 residues. CDR3 protein: CASSFRGRFTGELFF. The CDR3 nucleotides are TGTGCCAGCAGCTTTAGAGGGAGGTTCACCGGGGAGCTGTTTTTT.

The chain's CDR3 is CASSQAGGSYNEQFF. DNA for the CDR3: TGCGCCAGCAGCCAAGCTGGGGGGTCCTACAATGAGCAGTTCTTC. The rearrangement joins TRBV4-1 to TRBJ2-1, with a tentative D call TRBD2 (6 bases). Between the trimmed V and J ends, which lost 1 base and 1 base, there was a span of 8 bases. The CDR3 runs 15 residues. Looked up from germline, CDR1 is MGHRA and CDR2 is YSYEKL.

The sample holds a few counts of this clone. The J gene is TRBJ2-1, the V gene TRBV27; D remains ambiguous. The CDR3 sequence is 15 residues long. V lost 6 bases to trimming and J lost 1 base, with 13 bases between them. Germline V gives CDR1 MNHEY, CDR2 SMNVEV (reference sequence). In nucleotides, the CDR3 is TGTGCCAGCAGCTATCTGGGTGAGTCCTACAATGAGCAGTTCTTC. This gives the protein CASSYLGESYNEQFF.

The chain links TRBV27 to TRBJ2-1; TRBD2 might be the D (7 bases). The CDR3 has 15 amino acids. CDR1 and CDR2 from the germline V gene are MNHEY and SMNVEV (reference sequence). Trimming cost V 6 bases and J 7 bases, with 19 bases left between them. CDR3 DNA sequence: TGTGCCAGCAGCAAAAGGGGGGGAGTAATAAATGAGCAGTTCTTC. Translation: CASSKRGGVINEQFF.

This clone has just a few counts. The chain has TRBV29-1 and TRBJ2-2, with 11 bases matching TRBD2. The CDR3 extends over 12 amino acids. Germline CDR1 reads SQVTM; CDR2 reads ANQGSEA. V was pared by 8 bases and J by 6 bases, with 2 bases of the junction left unmatched. The CDR3 DNA reads TGCAGCTGGACTAGCGGGTCCGGGGAGCTGTTTTTT. Residues: CSWTSGSGELFF.

The chain employs TRBV13 and TRBJ2-7; weak D call: TRBD2 (5 bases). Trimming removed 3 bases from V and 0 bases from J, with 6 bases in between. Germline-derived CDR1 and CDR2 are PRHDT and FYEKMQ (reference sequence). This CDR3 comprises 13 residues. CDR3 sequence (DNA): TGTGCCAGCAGCTTGGGAGTCTCCTACGAGCAGTACTTC. Its translation: CASSLGVSYEQYF.

The CDR3 protein is CASRYGETQYF. In DNA, the CDR3 is TGTGCCAGCAGATACGGGGAGACCCAGTACTTC. This sequence joins TRBV6-6 and TRBJ2-5; the D is unclear. Trimming shortened V by 6 bases and J by 5 bases, and 7 bases separated the two germline ends. CDR3 length: 11 amino acids. Germline CDR1 MNHNY, CDR2 SVGAGI (reference sequence).

The chain combines TRBV29-1 with TRBJ2-1; D unresolved. The CDR3 consists of 13 residues. The germline gives CDR1 SQVTM, CDR2 ANQGSEA. Deletions cut 7 bases from V and 2 bases from J, with 12 bases between. The CDR3 reads CSGVMRTYNEQFF. In DNA, the CDR3 is TGCAGCGGGGTCATGCGGACCTACAATGAGCAGTTCTTC.

The CDR3 DNA follows: TGTGCCAGCAGTGAAGAGACCCAGTACTTC. Protein: CASSEETQYF. This sequence joins TRBV2 and TRBJ2-5, with D hard to call. The CDR3 spans 10 residues. V lost 1 base to trimming and J lost 6 bases, with 0 bases between them. Germline values: CDR1 SNHLY, CDR2 FYNNEI. Together with reference TRBV2 and TRBJ2-5, the CDR3 gives the full variable domain: EPEVTQTPSHQVTQMGQEVILRCVPISNHLYFYWYRQILGQKVEFLVSFYNNEISEKSEIFDDQFSVERPDGSNFTLKIRSTKLEDSAMYFCASSEETQYFGPGTRLLVL.

The gene calls are TRBV19 and TRBJ1-5, with TRBD1 identical over 7 bases. Germline CDR1 LNHDA, CDR2 SQIVND (reference sequence). This CDR3 region has 14 residues. V dropped 4 bases and J dropped 2; count of bases not matched to a gene: 2. This CDR3 reads CASSTGTGNQPQHF. The DNA of the CDR3 is TGTGCCAGTAGTACCGGGACAGGCAATCAGCCCCAGCATTTT.

The chain is built from TRBV6-6 and TRBJ2-7; a possible D gene is TRBD2 (5 bases). The CDR3 contains 12 residues. The germline V gene has CDR1 MNHNY and CDR2 SVGAGI (reference sequence). Trimming took 2 bases from V and 3 from J, leaving 5 bases between them. The CDR3 loop reads CASSYEGYEQYF. CDR3 coding DNA: TGTGCCAGCAGTTACGAGGGCTACGAGCAGTACTTC.

The rearrangement uses TRBV29-1 and TRBJ1-2; D possibly corresponds to TRBD1 (6 bases). This CDR3 is built from 12 residues. The ends were cut back, 3 bases at V and 8 bases at J, with 13 bases in the middle. The germline CDR1 and CDR2 sequences are SQVTM and ANQGSEA. Written as DNA, the CDR3 is TGCAGCGTTGAGGGCAGGGGAGGCGGCTACACCTTC. It translates to CSVEGRGGGYTF.

V is TRBV15 and J is TRBJ2-1, with 8 positions matching TRBD2. The CDR3 loop spans 13 amino acids. The V segment lost 6 bases and the J segment 5 bases; nucleotides outside the gene matches: 3. Germline-derived CDR1 and CDR2 are LNHNV and YYDKDF (reference sequence). CDR3 sequence reads: CATRTSEHNEQFF. CDR3 DNA sequence: TGTGCCACCAGGACTAGCGAACACAATGAGCAGTTCTTC.

The chain uses TRBV6-5 and TRBJ2-5; no firm D call. The germline gives CDR1 MNHEY, CDR2 SVGAGI. Trimming stripped 0 bases from V and 0 bases from J, with 8 bases between. The CDR3 totals 15 residues. The CDR3 DNA reads TGTGCCAGCAGTTACTCGACAAGTGACCAAGAGACCCAGTACTTC. Translated, it gives CASSYSTSDQETQYF.

This clone was seen a handful of times. At the DNA level, this CDR3 is encoded by other sequences in the same sample as well. The chain is built from TRBV27 and TRBJ1-1; D gene unclear. The germline gives CDR1 MNHEY, CDR2 SMNVEV (reference sequence). V was pared by 3 bases and J by 2 bases, with 4 bases between. There are 12 residues in the CDR3. The CDR3 DNA reads TGTGCCAGCAGTTTCGGAAACACTGAAGCTTTCTTT. This encodes CASSFGNTEAFF.

The chain carries TRBV7-9 and TRBJ1-2; no clear D gene. V lost 1 base, J lost 8 bases, and 14 bases lay in between. CDR1 and CDR2 from the germline V gene are SEHNR and FQNEAQ (reference sequence). The CDR3 extends over 14 amino acids. CDR3 bases: TGTGCCAGCAGCTTAGTCTGGAGGGCCCGGGGCTACACCTTC. It is translated as CASSLVWRARGYTF.

The chain has TRBV13 and TRBJ2-2, with D perhaps TRBD2 (6 bases). This CDR3 is 16 amino acids long. Per germline, CDR1 PRHDT and CDR2 FYEKMQ (reference sequence). V lost 0 bases and J 4 bases, leaving 12 bases between the germline ends. Here the CDR3 DNA reads TGTGCCAGCAGCTTAGGGACCCGGAGGGGCACCGGGGAGCTGTTTTTT. It specifies CASSLGTRRGTGELFF.

The sample holds many counts of this clone. The chain is built from TRBV25-1 and TRBJ1-1; unclear D gene. Germline CDR1 reads MGHDK; CDR2 reads SYGVNS. Deletions cut 4 bases from V and 7 bases from J, with 13 bases between. The CDR3 runs to 13 residues. The CDR3 loop reads CASSASEEGEAFF. CDR3 nucleotides: TGTGCCAGCAGTGCTTCCGAAGAGGGTGAAGCTTTCTTT.

As concerns this clone: Other DNA variants within this sample encode the same CDR3. CDR3 coding DNA: TGTGCCAGCAGTTTCGGTCCCGGGGAGCTGTTTTTT. As protein: CASSFGPGELFF. The chain uses TRBV27 and TRBJ2-2; D gene unclear. V was pared by 3 bases and J by 6 bases, with 5 bases between. This CDR3 has 12 residues. Germline CDR1 MNHEY, CDR2 SMNVEV (reference sequence).

The chain is built from TRBV11-2 and TRBJ1-4; D is unresolved. Trimming removed 1 base at V and 3 bases at J, with 9 bases between. CDR3 length: 15 residues. Germline-derived CDR1 and CDR2 are SGHAT and FQNNGV. The CDR3 here is CASSLAPTANEKLFF. The CDR3 DNA sequence: TGTGCCAGCAGCTTAGCCCCAACGGCTAATGAAAAACTGTTTTTT.

The chain joins TRBV13 to TRBJ1-6; the match to TRBD1 covers 9 bases. Trimming removed 0 bases from V and 5 bases from J; junction bases left unmatched: 8. This CDR3 spans 18 amino acids. Germline V gene data show CDR1 as PRHDT and CDR2 as FYEKMQ (reference sequence). The CDR3 DNA reads TGTGCCAGCAGCTTAGGAAGGACAGGGGAAGATCATAATTCACCCCTCCACTTT. This sequence encodes CASSLGRTGEDHNSPLHF.

This chain joins TRBV30 and TRBJ2-2, with 8 bases matching TRBD2. Trimming at V came to 5 bases and at J to 3 bases, leaving 11 bases not matched to a gene. The CDR3 runs to 16 residues. The V gene's germline CDR1 is GTSNPN and CDR2 SVGIG (reference sequence). The CDR3 region is CAWWGTSSGDTGELFF. Here the CDR3 DNA reads TGTGCCTGGTGGGGGACTAGTAGCGGGGACACCGGGGAGCTGTTTTTT.

CDR3 DNA sequence: TGTGCCTGGGGACTGGTCTACAATGAGCAGTTCTTC. It yields the protein CAWGLVYNEQFF. The gene calls are TRBV30 and TRBJ2-1; D may be TRBD2 (5 bases). Germline V gives CDR1 GTSNPN, CDR2 SVGIG (reference sequence). V lost 5 bases to trimming and J lost 3 bases, with 8 bases between them. CDR3 size: 12 residues.